What follows are 25 T cell receptor beta chains derived from one specimen sequenced in a study of blood T cell repertoires in COVID-19. Clones were read by immunoSEQ multiplex PCR, and TCRdb kept only the in-frame ones, dropping some. The sample lists 120,000 or so clones, almost 70% occurring once. What was sequenced was peripheral blood. Every receptor here comes from a woman aged 70-85 years with acute or convalescent COVID-19.

This chain links TRBV6-1 with TRBJ2-7; a weak D match, TRBD1 (6 bases). Germline CDR1 is MNHNS and CDR2 is SASEGT. V was trimmed by 0 bases and J by 0 bases, leaving 15 bases between them. The length of the CDR3 is 17 residues. The CDR3 coding sequence is TGTGCCAGCAGTGAAGCGACAGGTTTACCGGGCTCCTACGAGCAGTACTTC. Residues: CASSEATGLPGSYEQYF.

This clone was counted between two and nine times. The chain couples TRBV3-1 (or the pseudogene TRBV3-2) to TRBJ2-3; TRBD2 matches 7 bases. This CDR3 has 13 amino acids. In germline, CDR1 is LGHDT, CDR2 YNNKEL (reference sequence). Trimming cost V 1 base and J 10 bases; bases outside gene matches: 5. In DNA form, the CDR3 reads TGTGCCAGCAGCCAAGGGGGGGGAACCGCGCAGTATTTT. This translates into CASSQGGGTAQYF.

This rearrangement joins TRBV5-6 to TRBJ2-5; 8 nucleotides line up with TRBD1. Per the germline V gene, CDR1 is SGHDT and CDR2 is YYEEEE. The CDR3 runs to 13 residues. V was pared by 2 bases and J by 4 bases, with 1 base of the junction left unmatched. This CDR3 is CASSLGQGETQYF. CDR3 DNA sequence: TGTGCCAGCAGCTTAGGACAGGGAGAGACCCAGTACTTC.

The V and J genes are TRBV28 and TRBJ1-3; 7 bases match TRBD1. Germline V lookup: CDR1 MDHEN, CDR2 SYDVKM. The CDR3 runs to 14 residues. V lost 2 bases to trimming and J lost 4 bases; unmatched junction nucleotides: 2. CDR3 sequence: CASSLQGVGNTIYF. CDR3 nucleotides: TGTGCCAGCAGTTTACAGGGGGTGGGAAACACCATATATTTT.

This chain joins TRBV3-1 (or the pseudogene TRBV3-2) and TRBJ1-6; D is possibly TRBD1 (6 bases). V lost 4 bases, J lost 7 bases, and 14 bases lay in between. This CDR3 has 15 residues. From germline, CDR1 is LGHDT and CDR2 YNNKEL (reference sequence). CDR3 protein: CASSPGDRLNSPLHF. CDR3 DNA: TGTGCCAGCAGCCCAGGCGACAGGCTAAATTCACCCCTCCACTTT.

The chain combines TRBV7-8 with TRBJ2-3, with a possible D match to TRBD1 (6 bases). This CDR3 has 14 amino acids. V gave up 1 base and J gave up 2 bases, with 7 bases separating them. Germline V lookup: CDR1 SGHVS, CDR2 FQNEAQ. The CDR3 sequence is CASSLGDTTDTQYF. CDR3 DNA sequence: TGTGCCAGCAGCTTAGGGGACACCACAGATACGCAGTATTTT.

The chain carries TRBV12-5 and TRBJ2-7, with a possible D match to TRBD1 (5 bases). Deletions cut 0 bases from V and 7 bases from J, with 13 bases between. The germline V gene encodes CDR1 LGHNT and CDR2 FRNRAP. The CDR3 runs 14 residues. CDR3 nucleotides: TGTGCTAGTGGTTTGGTAAGGGGCCGTTCAGAGCAGTACTTC. Its translation: CASGLVRGRSEQYF. The full variable domain, its missing parts supplied by reference TRBV12-5 and TRBJ2-7, is DARVTQTPRHKVTEMGQEVTMRCQPILGHNTVFWYRQTMMQGLELLAYFRNRAPLDDSGMPKDRFSAEMPDATLATLKIQPSEPRDSAVYFCASGLVRGRSEQYFGPGTRLTVT.

This clone has more than one count but fewer than ten. This chain links TRBV25-1 with TRBJ2-2, with D possibly being TRBD1 (6 bases). The CDR3 length is 14 residues. Germline V gene sequence: CDR1 MGHDK, CDR2 SYGVNS. V was clipped by 7 bases and J by 6 bases, with 15 bases between them. The CDR3 is CASTGQDIAGELFF. The CDR3 coding sequence is TGTGCCAGCACGGGACAAGACATCGCCGGGGAGCTGTTTTTT.

V usage is TRBV19 and J usage is TRBJ1-1; tentative D call: TRBD1 (6 bases). This CDR3 is built from 13 residues. V was trimmed by 3 bases and J by 10 bases, leaving 15 bases between them. Germline values: CDR1 LNHDA, CDR2 SQIVND (reference sequence). CDR3 region: CASSIDRTGRAFF. The CDR3 DNA follows: TGTGCCAGTAGTATCGACAGGACGGGGAGAGCTTTCTTT.

This chain joins TRBV6-5 and TRBJ2-7, with TRBD1 identical over 12 bases. The CDR3 has 16 residues. V was clipped by 4 bases and J by 4 bases; unmatched bases: 8. Germline CDR1 reads MNHEY; CDR2 reads SVGAGI. As DNA, the CDR3 is TGTGCCAGCAGTTGGGTGGCGGGACAGGGGGCATACGAGCAGTACTTC. Protein: CASSWVAGQGAYEQYF.

The chain has TRBV3-1 (or the pseudogene TRBV3-2) and TRBJ2-1; 15 nucleotides agree with TRBD2. V shed 3 bases, J shed 9 bases, and the junction held 0 bases outside the gene matches. This CDR3 has 14 residues. Per the germline V gene, CDR1 is LGHDT and CDR2 is YNNKEL (reference sequence). The DNA of the CDR3 is TGTGCCAGCAGCCAGGGACTAGCGGGAGGTGAGCAGTTCTTC. Encoded protein: CASSQGLAGGEQFF.

The chain couples TRBV5-1 to TRBJ2-5, with 8 bases identical to TRBD2. CDR3 size: 14 residues. CDR1 SGHRS and CDR2 YFSETQ come from the germline V gene. V lost 4 bases to trimming and J lost 4 bases; unmatched junction nucleotides: 6. CDR3 protein: CASSLSGGRETQYF. CDR3 nucleotide sequence: TGCGCCAGCAGCCTCAGCGGGGGTCGAGAGACCCAGTACTTC.

The chain uses TRBV6-5 and TRBJ2-1, with 9 bases matching TRBD2. The V segment lost 6 bases and the J segment 10 bases; nucleotides outside the gene matches: 7. The CDR3 consists of 13 residues. Germline CDR1 MNHEY, CDR2 SVGAGI. Written as DNA, the CDR3 is TGTGCCAGCAGGTTTAGCGGGAGAGGCGAGCAGTTCTTC. Residues: CASRFSGRGEQFF.

The chain joins TRBV29-1 to TRBJ2-7, with 7 nucleotides matching TRBD1. In germline, CDR1 is SQVTM, CDR2 ANQGSEA. There are 14 residues in the CDR3. The J segment lost 2 bases and the V segment lost 5 bases, leaving 9 bases of the junction unmatched. The CDR3 region is CSVFSPGTAYEQYF. The CDR3, as DNA: TGCAGCGTTTTTAGTCCCGGGACAGCCTACGAGCAGTACTTC.

For this clone: An end of the junction does not agree with germline; a read error may underlie this. The chain employs TRBV11-2 and TRBJ1-1; D ambiguous. The CDR3 extends over 16 amino acids. Germline CDR1 SGHAT, CDR2 FQNNGV. CDR3 loop: CASSLVPTVRNNEAFF. CDR3 sequence (DNA): TGTGCCAGCAGCTTAGTACCCACGGTCAGGAACAATGAAGCTTTCTTT. Drawing the rest from reference TRBV11-2 and TRBJ1-1, the complete variable domain is EAGVAQSPRYKIIEKRQSVAFWCNPISGHATLYWYQQILGQGPKLLIQFQNNGVVDDSQLPKDRFSAERLKGVDSTLKIQPAKLEDSAVYLCASSLVPTVRNNEAFFGQGTRLTVV.

The rearrangement joins TRBV6-1 to TRBJ1-2, with D unclear. The V and J ends lost 1 base and 3 bases respectively, with 6 bases between them. In germline, CDR1 is MNHNS, CDR2 SASEGT. The CDR3 extends over 13 amino acids. The CDR3 sequence is CASSEDRDYGYTF. The CDR3 DNA reads TGTGCCAGCAGTGAAGACAGAGACTATGGCTACACCTTC.

The CDR3 coding sequence is TGTGCCAGTAGGTCCGGGACAGGGACCTCCCTGAGCAATCAGCCCCAGCATTTT. Its protein is CASRSGTGTSLSNQPQHF. The V and J genes are TRBV19 and TRBJ1-5; TRBD1 agrees at 9 bases. The V and J ends lost 6 bases and 1 base, in that order; junction bases with no gene match: 13. This CDR3 spans 18 amino acids. Germline V gene sequence: CDR1 LNHDA, CDR2 SQIVND (reference sequence).

The chain carries TRBV27 and TRBJ2-2, with 11 bases fitting TRBD2. CDR3 length: 15 residues. CDR1 and CDR2 (germline): MNHEY, SMNVEV (reference sequence). Trimming removed 7 bases from V and 4 bases from J; junction bases left unmatched: 5. CDR3 residues: CASKLTSGSTGELFF. The DNA of the CDR3 is TGTGCCAGCAAACTCACTAGCGGGAGCACCGGGGAGCTGTTTTTT.

This sequence joins TRBV15 and TRBJ2-7, with 8 nucleotides matching TRBD1. This CDR3 is built from 15 residues. The germline CDR1 and CDR2 sequences are LNHNV and YYDKDF (reference sequence). V dropped 0 bases and J dropped 3; count of bases not matched to a gene: 4. The CDR3 region is CATSRDFGQGYEQYF. CDR3 coding DNA: TGTGCCACCAGCAGAGATTTCGGACAGGGCTACGAGCAGTACTTC. Drawing the rest from reference TRBV15 and TRBJ2-7, the complete variable domain is DAMVIQNPRYQVTQFGKPVTLSCSQTLNHNVMYWYQQKSSQAPKLLFHYYDKDFNNEADTPDNFQSRRPNTSFCFLDIRSPGLGDTAMYLCATSRDFGQGYEQYFGPGTRLTVT.

The chain links TRBV5-1 to TRBJ1-2, with a tentative D call TRBD1 (6 bases). There are 13 residues in the CDR3. The germline V gene has CDR1 SGHRS and CDR2 YFSETQ. With 4 bases removed from V and 5 bases from J, the gap between germline ends came to 12 bases. The DNA for the CDR3 is TGCGCCAGCAGCCGGACAGACGGATATGGCTACACCTTC. As protein: CASSRTDGYGYTF.

In this sample, this clone turned up a few times. The V gene is TRBV7-9, the J gene TRBJ1-5, with 8 bases that match TRBD1. This CDR3 spans 14 amino acids. Germline loops: CDR1 SEHNR, CDR2 FQNEAQ (reference sequence). Trimming took 5 bases from V and 5 from J; bases not matched to a gene: 5. The CDR3 protein is CASSPDRDDQPQHF. As DNA, the CDR3 is TGTGCCAGCAGCCCGGACAGGGATGATCAGCCCCAGCATTTT.

The genes are TRBV10-2 and TRBJ1-6; the D is unclear. Trimming removed 2 bases from V and 6 bases from J, with 5 bases in between. There are 13 residues in the CDR3. Germline CDR1 and CDR2: WSHSY and SAAADI. Here the CDR3 DNA reads TGCGCCAGCAGTGAGCACATTAATTCACCCCTCCACTTT. Residues: CASSEHINSPLHF.

The CDR3 loop reads CASSSPRDKNTEAFF. The CDR3 coding sequence is TGTGCCAGCAGCTCCCCCCGGGACAAGAACACTGAAGCTTTCTTT. The chain combines TRBV7-9 with TRBJ1-1; TRBD1 is a possible D gene (6 bases). V lost 4 bases, J lost 1 base, and 13 bases lay in between. Germline V gives CDR1 SEHNR, CDR2 FQNEAQ (reference sequence). This CDR3 comprises 15 residues.

The chain combines TRBV28 with TRBJ2-7; TRBD1 aligns across 11 bases. Germline values: CDR1 MDHEN, CDR2 SYDVKM. The CDR3 contains 15 residues. Trimming took 8 bases from V and 3 from J; bases not matched to a gene: 9. The CDR3 DNA sequence: TGTGCCAGCCGGCGGTGGGGACAGGGGGACTACGAGCAGTACTTC. This encodes CASRRWGQGDYEQYF.

The genes are TRBV18 and TRBJ2-1; D might be TRBD1 (7 bases). The germline V gene has CDR1 KGHSH and CDR2 LQKENI. The V and J ends lost 0 bases and 0 bases respectively, with 12 bases between them. The CDR3 is 17 residues long. CDR3 sequence (DNA): TGTGCCAGCTCACCACCGGAGGGGGCCCGCTCCTACAATGAGCAGTTCTTC. Encoded protein: CASSPPEGARSYNEQFF. Full variable domain (outside the CDR3, taken from reference TRBV18 and TRBJ2-1): NAGVMQNPRHLVRRRGQEARLRCSPMKGHSHVYWYRQLPEEGLKFMVYLQKENIIDESGMPKERFSAEFPKEGPSILRIQQVVRGDSAAYFCASSPPEGARSYNEQFFGPGTRLTVL.